These 21 T cell receptor beta chains share one sample of origin, sequenced in a study of T cell responses to AZD1222 COVID-19 vaccine. Sequenced by immunoSEQ multiplex PCR; TCRdb stores in-frame clones only, minus some. The sample has 75,000 to 100,000 clones, 70% to 90% seen once. The sample was peripheral blood, taken on day 0 of AZD1222 vaccination. These receptors all come from an adult in good health.

V usage is TRBV18 and J usage is TRBJ2-3; D unclear. Germline V gene sequence: CDR1 KGHSH, CDR2 LQKENI. This CDR3 comprises 14 residues. V was shortened by 4 bases and J by 5 bases, with 13 bases between the two germline ends. This CDR3 reads CASSLGGVLDTQYF. The CDR3 nucleotides are TGTGCCAGCTCACTCGGCGGCGTCCTAGATACGCAGTATTTT. The whole variable domain, filled in from reference TRBV18 and TRBJ2-3, reads NAGVMQNPRHLVRRRGQEARLRCSPMKGHSHVYWYRQLPEEGLKFMVYLQKENIIDESGMPKERFSAEFPKEGPSILRIQQVVRGDSAAYFCASSLGGVLDTQYFGPGTRLTVL.

The genes are TRBV27 and TRBJ2-2; D unclear. Trimming stripped 3 bases from V and 7 bases from J, with 3 bases between. The germline gives CDR1 MNHEY, CDR2 SMNVEV (reference sequence). The length of the CDR3 is 11 residues. The CDR3 protein is CASSFFGELFF. For the CDR3, the DNA is TGTGCCAGCAGTTTTTTCGGGGAGCTGTTTTTT.

This clone was seen just once. This chain links TRBV9 with TRBJ2-1, with D possibly matching TRBD2 (6 bases). The ends were cut back, 3 bases at V and 4 bases at J, with 14 bases in the middle. The CDR3 loop spans 15 amino acids. Germline CDR1 reads SGDLS; CDR2 reads YYNGEE. The CDR3 here is CASSARRASYNEQFF. The CDR3 DNA is TGTGCCAGCAGCGCCCGGAGGGCTAGTTACAATGAGCAGTTCTTC.

The gene calls are TRBV7-9 and TRBJ2-3; possibly TRBD1 for D (7 bases). Germline CDR1 is SEHNR and CDR2 is FQNEAQ (reference sequence). V dropped 6 bases and J dropped 3 bases, with 16 bases sitting between them. CDR3 length: 15 residues. The CDR3 region is CASSFRPGGTDTQYF. Here the CDR3 DNA reads TGTGCCAGCAGTTTCCGGCCAGGGGGGACAGATACGCAGTATTTT.

The chain couples TRBV11-1 to TRBJ2-7; 10 bases align to TRBD1. The CDR3 runs to 15 residues. Germline CDR1 is SGHAT and CDR2 is FQDESV (reference sequence). V lost 7 bases, J lost 3 bases, and 9 bases stayed unmatched. CDR3 DNA: TGTGCCAGCACCGCGGGGACAGGGGCTTACTACGAGCAGTACTTC. Amino acid sequence: CASTAGTGAYYEQYF.

The CDR3 loop is CASSAGQPGETQYF. The CDR3 DNA reads TGTGCCAGCAGTGCTGGACAGCCAGGGGAGACCCAGTACTTC. The V gene is TRBV2, the J gene TRBJ2-5, with D possibly matching TRBD1 (6 bases). CDR3 length equals 14 residues. V gave up 4 bases and J gave up 5 bases, with 14 bases separating them. CDR1 is SNHLY, CDR2 FYNNEI, per germline.

V and J are TRBV15 and TRBJ2-2; D remains ambiguous. Germline V lookup: CDR1 LNHNV, CDR2 YYDKDF (reference sequence). This CDR3 spans 16 amino acids. The V end was cut by 1 base, the J end by 0 bases, with 9 bases between. The CDR3 bases are TGTGCCACCAGCAGAGGTCACGCAGCGAACACCGGGGAGCTGTTTTTT. Protein: CATSRGHAANTGELFF.

CDR3 sequence (DNA): TGCGCCAGCAGCCCAGGACAGGGGGGTGGAAACACCATATATTTT. It specifies CASSPGQGGGNTIYF. The V gene is TRBV5-1, the J gene TRBJ1-3; TRBD1 matches at 10 bases. J lost 3 bases, V lost 4 bases, and 4 bases had no gene match. Looked up from germline, CDR1 is SGHRS and CDR2 is YFSETQ. The CDR3 is 15 residues long.

J is TRBJ2-1 and V is TRBV6-5; perhaps D is TRBD1 or TRBD2 (5 bases each). Trimming took 6 bases from V and 0 from J, leaving 12 bases between them. Germline values: CDR1 MNHEY, CDR2 SVGAGI. The CDR3 runs to 15 residues. CDR3 in amino acids: CASSLGESSYNEQFF. The DNA of the CDR3 is TGTGCCAGCAGCCTGGGGGAGAGCTCCTACAATGAGCAGTTCTTC.

The chain couples TRBV18 to TRBJ2-5; 8 nucleotides align to TRBD1. The CDR3 is made up of 16 amino acids. The germline V gene encodes CDR1 KGHSH and CDR2 LQKENI. The trim removed 4 bases at V and 1 base at J, leaving 8 bases unmatched. Here the CDR3 DNA reads TGTGCCAGCTCACTAGGGGCAGGACAGGGCCAAGAGACCCAGTACTTC. Translated: CASSLGAGQGQETQYF.

The CDR3 is CSVYDRDGGYTF. The CDR3 DNA follows: TGCAGCGTCTACGACAGGGACGGTGGCTACACCTTC. The chain is built from TRBV29-1 and TRBJ1-2; 7 bases agree with TRBD1. Germline V CDR1 and CDR2: SQVTM, ANQGSEA. The V segment lost 6 bases and the J segment 7 bases; nucleotides outside the gene matches: 8. This CDR3 has 12 amino acids.

This chain uses TRBV19 with TRBJ2-5; 7 bases align to TRBD2. CDR3 length: 14 residues. CDR1 LNHDA and CDR2 SQIVND come from the germline V gene (reference sequence). The J segment lost 4 bases and the V segment lost 5 bases, leaving 7 bases of the junction unmatched. The CDR3 loop reads CASSVTSLRETQYF. The CDR3 region has the DNA TGTGCCAGTAGTGTGACTAGCTTGCGAGAGACCCAGTACTTC.

The chain links TRBV9 to TRBJ1-1, with D perhaps TRBD1 (6 bases). V gave up 3 bases and J gave up 0 bases, with 9 bases separating them. Germline loops: CDR1 SGDLS, CDR2 YYNGEE. The CDR3 is 14 amino acids. CDR3 sequence reads: CASSEQGLNTEAFF. DNA for the CDR3: TGTGCCAGCAGCGAACAGGGCCTGAACACTGAAGCTTTCTTT.

The V gene is TRBV20-1, the J gene TRBJ2-5; D is undetermined. The CDR3 loop spans 11 amino acids. Per germline, CDR1 DFQATT and CDR2 SNEGSKA (reference sequence). V lost 4 bases and J 4 bases, leaving 7 bases between the germline ends. The DNA of the CDR3 is TGCAGTGCTAACAGCGTAGAGACCCAGTACTTC. Translation: CSANSVETQYF.

This chain connects TRBV7-2 to TRBJ1-2; D might be TRBD1 (6 bases). Trimming pared 6 bases from V and 7 bases from J, leaving 18 bases between. Germline V gene sequence: CDR1 SGHTA, CDR2 FQGNSA. The CDR3 runs to 14 residues. This CDR3 is CASRVGGAHGGYTF. The CDR3 DNA reads TGTGCCAGCAGGGTAGGGGGGGCGCACGGTGGCTACACCTTC.

In the case of this clone: Additional DNA sequences in this sample encode the identical CDR3. This sequence joins TRBV3-1 (or the pseudogene TRBV3-2) and TRBJ1-4; 10 nucleotides line up with TRBD1. Germline assignment: CDR1 LGHDT and CDR2 YNNKEL (reference sequence). The CDR3 consists of 15 residues. Trimming cost V 0 bases and J 8 bases; bases outside gene matches: 3. This CDR3 reads CASSQDRTGGEKLFF. The CDR3 DNA sequence: TGTGCCAGCAGCCAAGATAGGACAGGGGGAGAAAAACTGTTTTTT.

This chain links TRBV6-5 with TRBJ1-2, with 10 bases that match TRBD1. Germline CDR1 reads MNHEY; CDR2 reads SVGAGI. The CDR3 extends over 15 amino acids. The V segment lost 5 bases and the J segment 5 bases; nucleotides outside the gene matches: 8. The CDR3 DNA follows: TGTGCCAGCAGTCTCCCCCCGGGACAGGGGTATGGCTACACCTTC. Translating gives CASSLPPGQGYGYTF.

In its sample, this clone was seen many times. The same CDR3 arises from other DNA sequences in this sample as well. V usage is TRBV5-6 and J usage is TRBJ2-7; D gene uncertain. V lost 4 bases, J lost 0 bases, and 5 bases lay in between. Germline V gene data show CDR1 as SGHDT and CDR2 as YYEEEE. The CDR3 length is 12 residues. The CDR3 sequence: CASSQSSYEQYF. The CDR3 DNA reads TGTGCCAGCAGCCAGAGCTCCTACGAGCAGTACTTC.

This rearrangement joins TRBV13 to TRBJ1-2; the D is unclear. CDR3 length: 11 amino acids. Germline CDR1 reads PRHDT; CDR2 reads FYEKMQ (reference sequence). Trimming cost V 2 bases and J 2 bases, with 0 bases left between them. CDR3 in DNA: TGTGCCAGCAGCTTAAACTATGGCTACACCTTC. This translates into CASSLNYGYTF.

The V gene is TRBV5-6, the J gene TRBJ2-3; perhaps TRBD1 as D (6 bases). Germline assignment: CDR1 SGHDT and CDR2 YYEEEE. The CDR3 length is 17 residues. V lost 0 bases and J lost 2, with 16 bases in between. The CDR3 sequence: CASSLEWGTTITDTQYF. The CDR3 nucleotides read TGTGCCAGCAGCTTGGAGTGGGGGACAACGATCACAGATACGCAGTATTTT.

The chain is built from TRBV6-2 or TRBV6-3 and TRBJ2-7, with a possible D match to TRBD2 (6 bases). CDR3 length equals 15 residues. Germline V gene sequence: CDR1 MNHEY, CDR2 SVGEGT. The V gene lost 2 bases and the J gene lost 5 bases, with 16 bases spanning the gap. Here the CDR3 reads CASSYQSTSSHEQYF. The CDR3 region has the DNA TGTGCCAGCAGTTACCAGTCGACTAGTTCCCACGAGCAGTACTTC.